This entry lists 7 T cell receptor beta chains sequenced from one sample in a study of cytotoxic CD8 clonotypes in ibrutinib-treated CLL (dated by TCRdb to the early 2020s). Receptor amplification or capture employed the immunoSEQ multiplex PCR assay. TCRdb stores this immuneACCESS table with in-frame sequences only. Part of the clones is absent; in the studies checked, under half of the shortfall reflects unresolved V genes, and no reason is known for the rest. This sample holds about 140,000 clones; roughly 80% were observed only once. Together, the top ten hold around 30% of the sample. The label giving this sample's time point can be read as: approximately twelve months on ibrutinib. The sample was PBMCs, taken after 12 months of ibrutinib treatment. Receptors originate from a human donor with chronic lymphocytic leukemia.

The rearrangement joins TRBV29-1 to TRBJ1-1; D unresolved. V gave up 4 bases and J gave up 5 bases, with 17 bases separating them. CDR3 length equals 14 residues. Per germline, CDR1 SQVTM and CDR2 ANQGSEA. The CDR3 loop reads CSVALGNRGTEAFF. For the CDR3, the DNA is TGCAGCGTTGCCCTGGGGAACCGAGGGACTGAAGCTTTCTTT.

The table lists this clone with many counts. The chain couples TRBV7-9 to TRBJ1-5; the D is unclear. Germline V gene lookup returns CDR1 SEHNR and CDR2 FQNEAQ (reference sequence). This CDR3 comprises 15 residues. V was shortened by 4 bases and J by 7 bases, with 17 bases between the two germline ends. This CDR3 reads CASSSERAPGQPQHF. CDR3 nucleotides: TGTGCCAGCAGCTCGGAGCGGGCCCCTGGCCAGCCCCAGCATTTT.

This chain connects TRBV11-3 to TRBJ2-1; no clear D. CDR3 size: 12 residues. CDR1 and CDR2 from the germline V gene are SGHNT and YENEEA. The V end was cut by 3 bases, the J end by 2 bases, with 2 bases between. The CDR3 here is CASSFTYNEQFF. CDR3 nucleotides: TGTGCCAGCAGCTTTACCTACAATGAGCAGTTCTTC.

The gene calls are TRBV27 and TRBJ2-7; 13 bases line up with TRBD2. Germline CDR1 reads MNHEY; CDR2 reads SMNVEV (reference sequence). The CDR3 consists of 19 residues. With 3 bases clipped from V and 5 bases from J, the junction kept 16 bases outside the gene matches. CDR3 residues: CASSFSLTLAGGPKNEQYF. The CDR3 coding sequence is TGTGCCAGCAGTTTTTCCTTAACACTAGCGGGGGGGCCTAAAAACGAGCAGTACTTC.

The V gene is TRBV28, the J gene TRBJ1-2; 9 nucleotides align to TRBD1. CDR3 size: 14 residues. Germline trimming cut 6 bases from V and 5 bases from J; bases unmatched to any gene: 7. CDR1 and CDR2 (germline): MDHEN, SYDVKM. CDR3 nucleotides: TGTGCCAGCAGGCAACAGGGGGCGGGTTATGGCTACACCTTC. Translation gives CASRQQGAGYGYTF.

The rearrangement joins TRBV2 to TRBJ2-4; D is perhaps TRBD1 or TRBD2 (5 bases each). The CDR3 is 18 amino acids. Germline V CDR1 and CDR2: SNHLY, FYNNEI. V was clipped by 7 bases and J by 0 bases, with 22 bases between them. The CDR3 sequence: CASILTVGGNLAKNIQYF. The CDR3 DNA is TGTGCCAGCATTTTGACAGTTGGGGGAAACCTAGCCAAAAACATTCAGTACTTC.

In its sample, this clone was seen once. In DNA, the CDR3 is TGTGCCACCGGAGAGGGGGCGCTTGGGGCCAACGTCCTGACTTTC. Translated, it gives CATGEGALGANVLTF. J is TRBJ2-6 and V is TRBV19; 7 bases are a match to TRBD1. J gave up 3 bases and V 10 bases, and 9 bases lay outside the gene matches. Germline CDR1 reads LNHDA; CDR2 reads SQIVND (reference sequence). CDR3 length equals 15 residues.